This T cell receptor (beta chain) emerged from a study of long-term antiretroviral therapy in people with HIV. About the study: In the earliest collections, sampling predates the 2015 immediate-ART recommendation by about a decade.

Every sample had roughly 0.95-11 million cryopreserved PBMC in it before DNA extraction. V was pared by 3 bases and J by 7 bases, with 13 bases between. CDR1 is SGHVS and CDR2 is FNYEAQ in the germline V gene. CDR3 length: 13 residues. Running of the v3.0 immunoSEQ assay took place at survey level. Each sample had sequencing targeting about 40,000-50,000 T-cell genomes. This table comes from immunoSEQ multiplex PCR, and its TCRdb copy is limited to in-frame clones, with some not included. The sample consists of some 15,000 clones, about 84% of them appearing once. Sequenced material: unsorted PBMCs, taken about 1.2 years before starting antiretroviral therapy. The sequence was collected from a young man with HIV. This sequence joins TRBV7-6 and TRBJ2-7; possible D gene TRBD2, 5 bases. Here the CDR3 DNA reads TGTGCCAGCAGCTTCGGCGGGTCGTGGGAGCAGTACTTC. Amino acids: CASSFGGSWEQYF.